This TCR beta chain is from a study of kidney transplant recipient with SARS-CoV-2 infection. The CDR3 runs to 15 residues. Germline CDR1 is SGHNT and CDR2 is YYREEE (reference sequence). The V end lost 0 bases, the J end lost 4 bases, and 12 bases lay between the germline ends. TCRdb passed the reads through MiXCR, listing each CDR3 protein once. The table has roughly 250,000 distinct CDR3 sequences, less than 35% seen once. Ten or more counts support this clonotype. The TCR sequence derives from a young adult male patient who had COVID-19 and was a kidney transplant recipient. Some T cells may be the graft donor's. The chain employs TRBV5-4 and TRBJ2-3; a possible D gene is TRBD1 (6 bases). The sequencing here drew on a blood sample, taken at baseline and on day 111 from a kidney transplant recipient. In DNA form, the CDR3 reads TGTGCCAGCAGCTTGGCGAAAACAGGGCCAGATACGCAGTATTTT. Amino acids: CASSLAKTGPDTQYF.